A selection of T cell receptor beta chains follows, all from one sample in a study of blood T cell repertoires in COVID-19. TCRdb's copy holds only in-frame clones and misses some; the assay was immunoSEQ multiplex PCR. This table has about 480,000 clones, about 88% appearing once. Specimen: peripheral blood. The receptors shown here come from a woman in her fifties or sixties with COVID-19, enrolled during active disease. Both conserved end residues are part of each CDR3. Fields, in order: J gene, clone size, V gene, D gene, CDR3 DNA, CDR3 protein. The D gene is left open where the match is weak. Clone size is shown for a subset of rows, as once, few, many or a class of expanded clone.

TRBJ2-7 - TRBV5-1 TRBD2 TGCGCCAGCAGCTTATCCACGGGAGGCGAGCAGTACTTC CASSLSTGGEQYF
TRBJ2-5 - TRBV9 - TGTGCCAGCAGCGTAGATGAGGGAGAGACCCAGTACTTC CASSVDEGETQYF
TRBJ2-3 - TRBV5-1 TRBD1 TGCGCCAGCAGCTCCAAAGCCTCGGGACAGGGAGCAGATACGCAGTATTTT CASSSKASGQGADTQYF
TRBJ1-6 - TRBV6-5 TRBD1 TGTGCCACATCGAGGACAGGGGGCACGAGTTCACCCCTCCACTTT CATSRTGGTSSPLHF
TRBJ1-2 - TRBV14 - TGTGCCAGCAGTCCCAGGGTCCTCCTCGACTACACCTTC CASSPRVLLDYTF
TRBJ1-2 - TRBV28 TRBD1 TGTGCCAGCAGTCTCCCGGGACAGAGGGGTGGCTACACCTTC CASSLPGQRGGYTF
TRBJ2-2 - TRBV2 - TGTGCCTCCTCTAGAGAGTTCGCGAACACCGGGGAGCTGTTTTTT CASSREFANTGELFF
TRBJ2-5 - TRBV12-3/TRBV12-4 - TGTGCCAGCAGTTTTTCAGGTCTTGAGACCCAGTACTTC CASSFSGLETQYF
TRBJ1-5 - TRBV3-1/TRBV3-2 - TGTGCCAGCAGCCTAGGGGACTACTTCAGGGGTCAGCCCCAGCATTTT CASSLGDYFRGQPQHF
TRBJ1-6 - TRBV3-1/TRBV3-2 - TGTGCCAGCAGCCAAACAAATTCACCCCTCCACTTT CASSQTNSPLHF
TRBJ2-7 - TRBV14 - TGTGCCAGCAGCCAAGTCTCGGGCCTTGCGGGGTTTCCTCGGCAGTACTTC CASSQVSGLAGFPRQYF
TRBJ2-1 - TRBV28 TRBD2 TGTGCCAGCAGTTTAGGGCTAGCGGGGACCAATGAGCAGTTCTTC CASSLGLAGTNEQFF
TRBJ1-1 - TRBV7-9 - TGTGCCAGCAGCTTAACAGCGAACACTGAAGCTTTCTTT CASSLTANTEAFF
TRBJ1-6 - TRBV4-1 - TGCGCCAGCAGCCAAGAAACTCAACTCTCCTATAATTCACCCCTCCACTTT CASSQETQLSYNSPLHF
TRBJ2-1 - TRBV4-1 - TGCGCCAGCAGCCCGGACGGGGGACCGCGGTTCTTC CASSPDGGPRFF
TRBJ2-1 - TRBV24-1 - TGTGCCACCAGTGACTCACTTAGTGAGCAGTTCTTC CATSDSLSEQFF
TRBJ2-5 - TRBV28 TRBD2 TGTGCCAGCAGTTTAATGGGGGAGGGAGGAGAGACCCAGTACTTC CASSLMGEGGETQYF
TRBJ1-1 - TRBV14 - TGTGCCAGCAGCCGGACAGCGAACACTGAAGCTTTCTTT CASSRTANTEAFF
TRBJ1-1 - TRBV24-1 TRBD1 TGTGCCACCAGTGAGGCAGGGGGCGGAAAAACTGAAGCTTTCTTT CATSEAGGGKTEAFF
TRBJ1-1 - TRBV29-1 - TGCAGCGCTCGGACAGCCCTGGAGACCACTGAAGCTTTCTTT CSARTALETTEAFF
TRBJ1-2 - TRBV4-1 TRBD1 TGCGCCAGCAGCCACCCGGGACAGGGGGACTATGGCTACACCTTC CASSHPGQGDYGYTF
TRBJ1-6 - TRBV27 - TGTGCCAGCCGGGAACTGGGAAATTCACCCCTCCACTTT CASRELGNSPLHF
TRBJ1-3 once TRBV23-1 TRBD1 TGCGCCAGCCGAAAAAATGGACAGGGGGGAAACACCATATATTTT CASRKNGQGGNTIYF
TRBJ2-7 few TRBV28 TRBD1 TGTGCCAGCAAAGGGACAGGGCCTTACGAGCAGTACTTC CASKGTGPYEQYF
TRBJ1-5 once TRBV4-1 - TGCGCCAGCAGCCAAACCGGCAGCGTCAATCAGCCCCAGCATTTT CASSQTGSVNQPQHF
TRBJ2-3 - TRBV29-1 - TGCAGCGTTTCCGAGACTAGCGGACAGGGTACGCAGTATTTT CSVSETSGQGTQYF
TRBJ1-2 - TRBV7-3 TRBD1 TGTGCCAGCAGCTTGCAGGGGGATACTAACTATGGCTACACCTTC CASSLQGDTNYGYTF